Described below is a single TCR beta chain sequence and its context. This clonotype was counted ten times or more. The specificity of this receptor is unknown. No clone much larger than this one lies a single base away; base qualities are absent. This record comes from a study of CD8 T cells in ankylosing spondylitis (dated by TCRdb to about 2017). For the study in its entirety: The study set out to find disease-linked TCR variants by profiling T cell receptor beta repertoires in ankylosing spondylitis patients and healthy donors. In total, the full study cohort was made up of roughly 100 healthy donors and roughly 27 ankylosing spondylitis patients. Peripheral blood was sampled, and synovial fluid was also collected from ankylosing spondylitis patients. Points the paper makes about the study in general: A TCR beta motif made up of eight highly homologous amino acid variants appeared to be characteristic of blood from ankylosing spondylitis patients. A CD8+ phenotype was shown by the disease-linked clones, which were found at relatively low frequencies in peripheral blood. The disease-linked clones were reported as significantly enriched in matched synovial fluid samples from ankylosing spondylitis patients. Some motif variants were previously reported in synovial fluid and blood of reactive arthritis patients, suggesting common disease-initiation mechanisms.

The CDR3 covers 16 residues, taking in both the cysteine and the phenylalanine. The entry retains the CDR3 DNA only, 48 bases that are in frame from base 1. V lost 4 bases and J lost 5 bases, and the count of bases not matched to a germline gene is 8. Sequencer: Illumina HiSeq 2500. Quantitative 5'-RACE with molecular barcodes was used to prepare TCR beta libraries. Per the source publication's procedure: A new computational method, built on a probabilistic model of VDJ rearrangement, was used to identify disease-linked TCR variants. Using fastp trimming at Q25 and MiXCR clonotype assembly, TCRdb reanalyzed the public sequencing data and kept in-frame beta chains. Entries are consolidated by CDR3 protein sequence, retaining the most common genes and DNA. TCRdb, not the original authors, processed these V and J calls. The sample table shows around 440,000 distinct CDR3 sequences, and 17% are seen once. Jointly, the top ten make up around 0.92% of the sample.

The chain is assembled from TRBV12-3 or TRBV12-4 and TRBJ2-2; 9 bases in between match TRBD2. The TCR sequence derives from a male donor with ankylosing spondylitis. Sequencing input: blood, either unsorted or a sorted T cell fraction (not recorded which). DNA sequence: TGTGCCAGCAGTTCCGCGCGGGGGGGCTGGACCGGGGAGCTGTTTTTT. This encodes CASSSARGGWTGELFF.